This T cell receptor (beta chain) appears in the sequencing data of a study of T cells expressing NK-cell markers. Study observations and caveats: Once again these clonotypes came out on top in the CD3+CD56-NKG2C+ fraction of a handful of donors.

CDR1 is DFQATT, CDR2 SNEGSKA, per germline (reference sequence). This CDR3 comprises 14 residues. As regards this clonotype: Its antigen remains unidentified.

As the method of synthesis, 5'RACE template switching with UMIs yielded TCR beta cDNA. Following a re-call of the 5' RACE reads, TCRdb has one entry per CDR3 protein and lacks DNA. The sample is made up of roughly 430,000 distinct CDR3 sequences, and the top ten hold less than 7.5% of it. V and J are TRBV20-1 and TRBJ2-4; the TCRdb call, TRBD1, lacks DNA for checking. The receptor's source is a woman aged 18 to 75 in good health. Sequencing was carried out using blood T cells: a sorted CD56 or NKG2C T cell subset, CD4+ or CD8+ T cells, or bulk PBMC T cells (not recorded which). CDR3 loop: CSARPGHGGTMVNF.